The present T cell receptor beta chain was sequenced within a study of control samples from healthy donors and cancer patients. Trimming took off 4 bases at V and 9 bases at J, with 19 bases between the two ends. There are 16 residues in the CDR3. Germline values: CDR1 LGHDT, CDR2 YNNKEL (reference sequence). Data came from immunoSEQ multiplex PCR; TCRdb stores just in-frame clones and leaves some out. This table holds roughly 130,000 clones, more than 70% found once. The sequencing sample was made of blood. This chain connects TRBV3-1 (or the pseudogene TRBV3-2) to TRBJ1-6; D is perhaps TRBD1 (5 bases). The TCR comes from a man aged 50-60 years in good health. CDR3 coding DNA: TGTGCCAGCAGCCGCGATCTAACAGGAAAAGGTTCACCCCTCCACTTT. The encoded protein is CASSRDLTGKGSPLHF.